The clone carrying this TCR beta chain was seen only once. The CDR3 spans 14 residues. Trimming took 7 bases from V and 4 from J; bases not matched to a gene: 8. CDR1 is SGHRS and CDR2 is YFSETQ in the germline V gene. The sample comes from a study of preoperative IRX-2 immunotherapy in early breast cancer. Sequenced by immunoSEQ multiplex PCR; TCRdb stores in-frame clones only, minus some. The sample contains 24,000 or so clones, about 77% of which appear only once. Treatment described: preoperative locoregional IRX-2 cytokine immunotherapy. Samples came from a phase Ib trial of preoperative locoregional IRX-2 cytokine immunotherapy.

The receptor's source is a human donor with breast cancer. This rearrangement joins TRBV5-1 to TRBJ1-1, with TRBD1 matching 9 bases. Sequences were derived from lymph node tissue, sampled before IRX-2 immunotherapy. The CDR3 region is CASLQGTGSTEAFF. CDR3 in DNA: TGCGCCAGCCTACAGGGGACAGGGAGCACTGAAGCTTTCTTT.